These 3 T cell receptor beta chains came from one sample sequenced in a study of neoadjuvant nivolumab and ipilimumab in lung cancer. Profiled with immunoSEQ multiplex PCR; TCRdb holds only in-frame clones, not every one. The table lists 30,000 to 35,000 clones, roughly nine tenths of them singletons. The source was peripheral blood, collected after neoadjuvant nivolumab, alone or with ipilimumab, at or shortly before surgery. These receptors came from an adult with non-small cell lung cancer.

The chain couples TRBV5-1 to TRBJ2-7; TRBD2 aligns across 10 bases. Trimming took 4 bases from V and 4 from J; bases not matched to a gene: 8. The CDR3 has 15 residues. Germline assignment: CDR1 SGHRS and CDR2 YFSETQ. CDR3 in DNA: TGCGCCAGCAGCCCGGCTAGCGGGGGAGGGTACGAGCAGTACTTC. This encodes CASSPASGGGYEQYF. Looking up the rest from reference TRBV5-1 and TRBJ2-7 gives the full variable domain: KAGVTQTPRYLIKTRGQQVTLSCSPISGHRSVSWYQQTPGQGLQFLFEYFSETQRNKGNFPGRFSGRQFSNSRSEMNVSTLELGDSALYLCASSPASGGGYEQYFGPGTRLTVT.

CDR3 coding DNA: TGTGCCAGCAGCCTGGGAGGAGCTTCCTACGAGCAGTACTTC. As protein: CASSLGGASYEQYF. The chain combines TRBV7-9 with TRBJ2-7; D might be TRBD2 (6 bases). This CDR3 is built from 14 residues. Trimming removed 5 bases at V and 1 base at J, with 12 bases between. In germline, CDR1 is SEHNR, CDR2 FQNEAQ (reference sequence).

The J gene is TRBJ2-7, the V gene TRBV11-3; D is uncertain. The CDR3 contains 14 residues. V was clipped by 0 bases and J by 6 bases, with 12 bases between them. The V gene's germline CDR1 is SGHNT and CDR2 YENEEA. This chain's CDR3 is CASSLDQRSIEQYF. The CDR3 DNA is TGTGCCAGCAGCTTAGATCAACGGAGCATCGAGCAGTACTTC.